This TCR beta chain came from a study of beta chain features in type 1 diabetes. Study findings and constraints: Patients with Type 1 diabetes showed moderately but significantly shorter TCRB CDR3s in all four CD4+ subsets.

V was pared by 5 bases and J by 0 bases, with 7 bases of the junction left unmatched. The germline CDR1 and CDR2 sequences are SGHTA and FQGNSA. The CDR3 runs 15 residues. The investigators reverse transcribed all of the isolated RNA, so they sequenced expressed TCRB transcripts. Repertoires were generated with immunoSEQ multiplex PCR, while TCRdb's copy carries only in-frame clones and drops some. The repertoire includes some 160,000 clones, just over 8% of them detected once, and about 0.5% sits in the top ten. To note about this clone: Its antigen is as yet unknown.

Sequencing input: central memory CD4+ T cells from blood. The clonotype originates from a woman aged 18-29 years with type 1 diabetes. The chain has TRBV7-2 and TRBJ2-7; TRBD2 matches at 7 bases. The CDR3 nucleotides read TGTGCCAGCAGCACTAATAGCGGGCACTCCTACGAGCAGTACTTC. Translation: CASSTNSGHSYEQYF.